The clone carrying this TCR beta chain was counted only a few times. The sample is drawn from a study of patients and donors after allogeneic stem cell transplantation. Trimming pared 6 bases from V and 4 bases from J, leaving 15 bases between. CDR1 and CDR2 (germline): MNHNS, SASEGT. The CDR3 covers 15 residues. TCRdb re-analysed the RT-PCR reads in MiXCR, keeping a single row per CDR3 protein. The sample lists roughly 250,000 distinct CDR3 sequences, around an eighth seen once, with approximately 10% in the top ten. This receptor was identified in a human donor who was either an allogeneic HSCT recipient or a stem cell or donor lymphocyte infusion donor (not recorded which). It is not recorded whose cells these are; they may come from a transplant donor. This chain joins TRBV6-1 and TRBJ2-2; a weak D match, TRBD2 (5 bases). Sequenced: blood, either unsorted or a sorted T cell fraction (not recorded which). For the CDR3, the DNA is TGTGCCAGCAGCCCCCGGTCCGGGATCACCGGGGAGCTGTTTTTT. The encoded protein is CASSPRSGITGELFF.